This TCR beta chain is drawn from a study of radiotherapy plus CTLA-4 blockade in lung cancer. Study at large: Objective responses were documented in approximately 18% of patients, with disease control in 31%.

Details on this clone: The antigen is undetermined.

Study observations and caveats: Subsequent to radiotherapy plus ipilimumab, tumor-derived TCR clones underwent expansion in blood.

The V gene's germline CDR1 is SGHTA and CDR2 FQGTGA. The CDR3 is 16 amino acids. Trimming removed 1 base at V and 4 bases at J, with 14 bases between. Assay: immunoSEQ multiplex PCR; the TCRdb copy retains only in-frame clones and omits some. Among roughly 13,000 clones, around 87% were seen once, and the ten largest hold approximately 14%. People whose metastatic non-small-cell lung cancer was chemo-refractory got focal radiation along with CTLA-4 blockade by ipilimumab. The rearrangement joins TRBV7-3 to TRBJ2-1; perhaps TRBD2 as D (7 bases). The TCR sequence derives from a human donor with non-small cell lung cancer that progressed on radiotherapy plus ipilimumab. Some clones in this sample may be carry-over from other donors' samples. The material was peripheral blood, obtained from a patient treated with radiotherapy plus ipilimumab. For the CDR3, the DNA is TGTGCCAGCAGCTTAAGCCCGGGGGGCCTTTACAATGAGCAGTTCTTC. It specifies CASSLSPGGLYNEQFF.